Listed below are T cell receptor beta chains from one sample, sequenced in a study of monozygotic twins with inflammatory bowel disease. TCRdb reprocessed the 5' RACE reads; each CDR3 protein has one entry and no DNA is given. This table holds some 200,000 distinct CDR3 sequences. Sequencing was carried out using blood. The receptors here all came from a human donor with ulcerative colitis or Crohn's disease, or a healthy co-twin of an affected twin (not recorded which). Both conserved end residues are part of each CDR3. Each record gives: V gene, J gene, CDR3 protein.

v_call: TRBV6-5; j_call: TRBJ2-1; cdr3_aa: CASSPDWISYNEQFF
v_call: TRBV5-1; j_call: TRBJ2-7; cdr3_aa: CASSLEAGGMYEQYF
v_call: TRBV6-5; j_call: TRBJ1-6; cdr3_aa: CASTDRGSLPLHF
v_call: TRBV2; j_call: TRBJ2-5; cdr3_aa: CASSEMGRRGETQYF
v_call: TRBV29-1; j_call: TRBJ2-3; cdr3_aa: CSVENSGWADTQYF
v_call: TRBV7-2; j_call: TRBJ1-3; cdr3_aa: CASSLAIGPGNTIYF
v_call: TRBV7-9; j_call: TRBJ1-6; cdr3_aa: CASSPPQGAFNSPLHF
v_call: TRBV18; j_call: TRBJ2-7; cdr3_aa: CASSPAGGPYEQYF
v_call: TRBV29-1; j_call: TRBJ2-2; cdr3_aa: CSVAGTGATGELFF
v_call: TRBV11-2; j_call: TRBJ2-1; cdr3_aa: CASSLSGPLVDEQFF
v_call: TRBV7-9; j_call: TRBJ2-3; cdr3_aa: CASSLGRTGFSTDTQYF
v_call: TRBV7-3; j_call: TRBJ1-2; cdr3_aa: CASSLRQGRGYTF
v_call: TRBV9; j_call: TRBJ1-5; cdr3_aa: CASSVRPPLVPCNQPQHF
v_call: TRBV5-1; j_call: TRBJ2-1; cdr3_aa: CASSGHGQGGYNEQFF
v_call: TRBV7-9; j_call: TRBJ2-7; cdr3_aa: CASTQGLGEQYF
v_call: TRBV3-1; j_call: TRBJ1-2; cdr3_aa: CASSSEGTQGYTF
v_call: TRBV6-2/TRBV6-3; j_call: TRBJ1-5; cdr3_aa: CASSFAENQPQHF
v_call: TRBV28; j_call: TRBJ2-1; cdr3_aa: CASSVPGQGRHEQFF
v_call: TRBV27; j_call: TRBJ2-1; cdr3_aa: CASSLSSPGTGNNEQFF
v_call: TRBV5-1; j_call: TRBJ1-2; cdr3_aa: CAGSLDAYGYTF
v_call: TRBV20-1; j_call: TRBJ2-3; cdr3_aa: CSARGPSGATDTQYF
v_call: TRBV7-6; j_call: TRBJ2-7; cdr3_aa: CASSPRRGEQYF
v_call: TRBV7-9; j_call: TRBJ2-3; cdr3_aa: CASSSAGQLSDTQYF
v_call: TRBV12-3/TRBV12-4; j_call: TRBJ2-3; cdr3_aa: CASSTSGTEDTQYF
v_call: TRBV4-2; j_call: TRBJ1-3; cdr3_aa: CASSQESGNSGNTIYF
v_call: TRBV3-1; j_call: TRBJ2-7; cdr3_aa: CASSQPLGTRNEQYF
v_call: TRBV10-3; j_call: TRBJ1-5; cdr3_aa: CAISESPLRYSNQPQHF
v_call: TRBV4-1; j_call: TRBJ2-4; cdr3_aa: CASSQDNSGGKNIQYF
v_call: TRBV6-1; j_call: TRBJ2-1; cdr3_aa: CASSEHPGVGTVWGNEQFF
v_call: TRBV29-1; j_call: TRBJ2-1; cdr3_aa: CSGKDRGSYNEQFF
v_call: TRBV20-1; j_call: TRBJ2-7; cdr3_aa: CSARSASSSYEQYF
v_call: TRBV18; j_call: TRBJ2-7; cdr3_aa: CASSPNNNYEQYF
v_call: TRBV19; j_call: TRBJ2-2; cdr3_aa: CASSMGQGMTGELFF
v_call: TRBV5-1; j_call: TRBJ2-1; cdr3_aa: CASSFTGGGPDEQFF
v_call: TRBV20-1; j_call: TRBJ2-5; cdr3_aa: CSAPSASGGQETQYF
v_call: TRBV19; j_call: TRBJ1-2; cdr3_aa: CASTLSRTYGYTF
v_call: TRBV2; j_call: TRBJ1-5; cdr3_aa: CASSEEGAPKPQHF
v_call: TRBV3-1; j_call: TRBJ1-4; cdr3_aa: CASSQGGVTAGEKLFF
v_call: TRBV7-2; j_call: TRBJ2-7; cdr3_aa: CASSSRSANEQYF
v_call: TRBV12-5; j_call: TRBJ1-2; cdr3_aa: CASAQQQGGNYGYTF
v_call: TRBV12-3/TRBV12-4; j_call: TRBJ2-1; cdr3_aa: CASSRSERGSTQGSYNEQFF
v_call: TRBV7-2; j_call: TRBJ2-7; cdr3_aa: CASKTAETEPYEQYF
v_call: TRBV4-1; j_call: TRBJ1-6; cdr3_aa: CASSQPSGQSRNSPLHF
v_call: TRBV12-3/TRBV12-4; j_call: TRBJ2-7; cdr3_aa: CASTPGSGGYEQYF
v_call: TRBV4-1; j_call: TRBJ2-7; cdr3_aa: CASSPGTSRGEQYF
v_call: TRBV27; j_call: TRBJ1-5; cdr3_aa: CASSPQGSINQPQHF
v_call: TRBV29-1; j_call: TRBJ2-1; cdr3_aa: CSVEGRNSYNEQFF
v_call: TRBV7-9; j_call: TRBJ2-5; cdr3_aa: CASSLVGRDNEETQYF
v_call: TRBV30; j_call: TRBJ1-3; cdr3_aa: CAWGNGNTIYF
v_call: TRBV20-1; j_call: TRBJ2-1; cdr3_aa: CSARAVSSYNEQFF
v_call: TRBV19; j_call: TRBJ1-1; cdr3_aa: CASKSGRQAFF
v_call: TRBV13; j_call: TRBJ1-6; cdr3_aa: CASSLGQYNSPLHF
v_call: TRBV12-3/TRBV12-4; j_call: TRBJ2-1; cdr3_aa: CASSRGYNEQFF